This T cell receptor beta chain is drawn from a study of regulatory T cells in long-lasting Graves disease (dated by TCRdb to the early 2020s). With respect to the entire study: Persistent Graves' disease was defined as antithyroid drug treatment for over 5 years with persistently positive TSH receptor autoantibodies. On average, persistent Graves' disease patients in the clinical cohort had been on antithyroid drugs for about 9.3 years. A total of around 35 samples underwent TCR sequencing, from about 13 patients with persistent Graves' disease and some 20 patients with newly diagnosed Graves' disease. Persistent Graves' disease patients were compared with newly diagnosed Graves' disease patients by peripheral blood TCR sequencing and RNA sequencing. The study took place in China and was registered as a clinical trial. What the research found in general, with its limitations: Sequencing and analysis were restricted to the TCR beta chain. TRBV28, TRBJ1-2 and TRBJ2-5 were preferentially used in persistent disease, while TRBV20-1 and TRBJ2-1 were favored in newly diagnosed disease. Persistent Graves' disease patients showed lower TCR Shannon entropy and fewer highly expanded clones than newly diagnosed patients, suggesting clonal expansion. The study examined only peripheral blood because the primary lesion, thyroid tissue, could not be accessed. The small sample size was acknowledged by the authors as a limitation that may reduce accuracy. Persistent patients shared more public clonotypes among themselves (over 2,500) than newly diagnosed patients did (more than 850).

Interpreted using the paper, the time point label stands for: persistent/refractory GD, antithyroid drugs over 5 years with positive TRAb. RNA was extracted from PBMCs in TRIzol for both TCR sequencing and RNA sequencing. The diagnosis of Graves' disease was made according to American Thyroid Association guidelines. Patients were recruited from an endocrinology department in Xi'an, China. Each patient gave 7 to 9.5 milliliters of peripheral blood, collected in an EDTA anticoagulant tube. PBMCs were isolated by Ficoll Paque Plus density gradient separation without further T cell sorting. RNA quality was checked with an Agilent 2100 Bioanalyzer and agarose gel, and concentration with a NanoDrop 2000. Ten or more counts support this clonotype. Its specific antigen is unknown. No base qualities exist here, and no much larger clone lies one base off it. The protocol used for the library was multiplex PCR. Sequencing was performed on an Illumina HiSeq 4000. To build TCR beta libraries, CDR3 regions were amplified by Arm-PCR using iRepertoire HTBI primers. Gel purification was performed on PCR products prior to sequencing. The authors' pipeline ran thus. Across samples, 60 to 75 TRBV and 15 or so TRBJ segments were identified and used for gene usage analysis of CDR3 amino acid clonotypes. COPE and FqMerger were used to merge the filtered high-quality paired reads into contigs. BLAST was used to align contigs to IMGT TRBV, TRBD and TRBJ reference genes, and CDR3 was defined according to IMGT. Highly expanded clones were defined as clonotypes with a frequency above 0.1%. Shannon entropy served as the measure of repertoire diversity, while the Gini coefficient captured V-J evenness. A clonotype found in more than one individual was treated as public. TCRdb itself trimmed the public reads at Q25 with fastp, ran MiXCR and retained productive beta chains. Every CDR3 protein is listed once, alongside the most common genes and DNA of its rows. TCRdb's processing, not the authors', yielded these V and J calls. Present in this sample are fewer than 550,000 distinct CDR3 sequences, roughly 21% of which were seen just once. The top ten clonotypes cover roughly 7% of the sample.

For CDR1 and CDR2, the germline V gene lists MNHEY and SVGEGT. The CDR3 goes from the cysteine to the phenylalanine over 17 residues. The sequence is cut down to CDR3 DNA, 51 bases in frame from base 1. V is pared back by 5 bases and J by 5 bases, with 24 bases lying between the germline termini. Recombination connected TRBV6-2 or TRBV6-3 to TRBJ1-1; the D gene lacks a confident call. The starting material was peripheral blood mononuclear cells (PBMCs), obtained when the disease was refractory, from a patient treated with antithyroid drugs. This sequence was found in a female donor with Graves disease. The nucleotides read TGTGCCAGCAGTCACTACCTTATACGTGGGTTGGAAACTGAAGCTTTCTTT. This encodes CASSHYLIRGLETEAFF.